This entry concerns a single TCR beta chain. No antigen is known for it. The TCR beta CDR3 regions underwent amplification from RNA transcripts. HTBI-primed RT-PCR formed the first round, and a multiplex PCR formed the second. Using its own MiXCR run on the multiplex PCR reads, TCRdb lists one record per CDR3 protein. The repertoire holds about 390,000 distinct CDR3 sequences, with roughly a sixth as singletons. Germline CDR1 and CDR2: SGHTA and FQGNSA. This CDR3 has 13 amino acids. V was clipped by 4 bases and J by 6 bases; unmatched bases: 3. Exclusion applied to patients with other autoimmune diseases, uncontrolled infections, pregnancy or lactation. The evidence that diagnosis relied on was clinical symptoms, serum thyroxine, TRAb, thyroid ultrasound and orbital computed tomography. Out of about 9.3 ml of fresh peripheral blood, PBMCs were obtained. This sample was included in a study of Graves' ophthalmopathy and Graves' hyperthyroidism. Overall study results and limits: A classifier, a 13-signature model, separated ophthalmopathy from stable hyperthyroidism with about 88% sensitivity and about 82% specificity.

What was sequenced was peripheral blood. This TCR was recovered from an adult woman with stable Graves' hyperthyroidism. The chain joins TRBV7-2 to TRBJ1-2; 9 nucleotides line up with TRBD1. CDR3 coding DNA: TGTGCCAGCAGCTCCAACAGGGGGCATGGCTACACCTTC. Translation gives CASSSNRGHGYTF.